This section outlines one T cell receptor beta chain sequence together with its context. Sequence at one end of the junction differs from germline and may be a read error. The CDR3 sequence is 14 residues long. Looked up from germline, CDR1 is MNHEY and CDR2 is SVGAGI. The data are from a study of T cells in tumors after PD-1 blockade. Across the study: A subset received ongoing vismodegib 150 mg daily alongside anti-PD-1 therapy. Blood samples averaged about 110,000 templates (range about 22,000-260,000) and 36,536 unique clonotypes.

Method: immunoSEQ multiplex PCR; TCRdb's copy keeps in-frame clones and lacks some. The sample lists some 48,000 clones; 75% to 80% were seen once. The origin of this receptor is a human donor with basal cell carcinoma. Sequencing used PBMCs, obtained before anti-PD-1 treatment. The rearrangement uses TRBV6-5 and TRBJ2-1; TRBD2 matches 12 bases. The CDR3 coding sequence is TGTGCCAGCAGTTACTCATGGACTAGCGGGATTCTCCTCTTC. Amino acid sequence: CASSYSWTSGILLF.